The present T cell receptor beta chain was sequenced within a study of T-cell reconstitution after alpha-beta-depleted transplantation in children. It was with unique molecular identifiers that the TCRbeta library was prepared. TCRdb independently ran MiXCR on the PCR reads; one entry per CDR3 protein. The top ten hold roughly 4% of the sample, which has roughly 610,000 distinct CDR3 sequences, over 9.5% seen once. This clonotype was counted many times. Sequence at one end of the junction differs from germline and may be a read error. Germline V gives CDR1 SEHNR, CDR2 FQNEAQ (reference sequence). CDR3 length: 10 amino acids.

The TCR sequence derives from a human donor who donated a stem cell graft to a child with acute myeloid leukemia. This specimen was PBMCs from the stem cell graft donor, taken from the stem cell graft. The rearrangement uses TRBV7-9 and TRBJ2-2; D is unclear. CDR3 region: CASSSGELFF. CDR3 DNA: TGCGCCAGCAGCTCCGGGGAGCTGTTTTTT.